A selection of T cell receptor beta chains follows, all from one sample in a study of neurological immune-mediated disorders. TCRdb reprocessed the 5' RACE reads with MiXCR, giving one entry per CDR3 protein. The data contain about 77,000 distinct CDR3 sequences, about 9.5% of them seen just once; the ten biggest clones take up 1.7%. Specimen: PBMCs. The source of these receptors is a man between 50 and 59 years old in good health. Each CDR3 is given with its conserved first and last residue. The D gene is left open where the match is weak. The size field reads once, few or many counts, or a class when the clone is expanded.

TRBD2,many,TRBV5-6,TRBJ2-2,CASSLGLRGFDTGELFF,TGTGCCAGCAGCCTGGGGCTGCGGGGGTTCGACACCGGGGAGCTGTTTTTT
-,many,TRBV20-1,TRBJ1-5,CSARSNRAFSNQPQHF,TGCAGTGCTAGAAGTAACAGGGCCTTTAGCAATCAGCCCCAGCATTTT
TRBD2,many,TRBV4-3,TRBJ2-1,CASSQGTSGLSYNEQFF,TGCGCCAGCAGCCAGGGGACTAGCGGGCTCTCCTACAATGAGCAGTTCTTC
-,many,TRBV5-5,TRBJ2-3,CASSQSADTQYF,TGTGCCAGCAGCCAGTCGGCAGATACGCAGTATTTT
-,many,TRBV24-1,TRBJ2-1,CATRKEGEQFF,TGTGCCACCAGGAAAGAGGGTGAGCAGTTCTTC
-,many,TRBV6-6,TRBJ2-3,CASRLGVGTDTQYF,TGTGCCAGCAGGTTGGGGGTCGGAACAGATACGCAGTATTTT
TRBD1,many,TRBV12-3/TRBV12-4,TRBJ2-1,CASSRTGTGAYNEQFF,TGTGCCAGCAGCCGTACCGGGACAGGGGCCTACAATGAGCAGTTCTTC
-,many,TRBV6-1,TRBJ1-2,CASSEVGLYGYTF,TGTGCCAGCAGTGAAGTCGGACTGTATGGCTACACCTTC
-,many,TRBV11-2,TRBJ2-7,CASTQLGLKYEQYF,TGTGCCAGCACCCAGCTGGGGTTGAAGTACGAGCAGTACTTC
TRBD1,few,TRBV10-3,TRBJ2-7,CAISEDRGDYEQYF,TGTGCCATCAGTGAGGACAGGGGGGACTACGAGCAGTACTTC
TRBD1,many,TRBV5-1,TRBJ1-1,CASSSGQGYGNTEAFF,TGCGCCAGCAGTTCCGGACAGGGGTACGGGAACACTGAAGCTTTCTTT
-,many,TRBV19,TRBJ1-2,CASSPATDYGYTF,TGTGCCAGTAGCCCGGCGACAGACTATGGCTACACCTTC
-,many,TRBV28,TRBJ2-3,CASSLEQPSTDTRYF,TGTGCCAGCAGTTTAGAGCAACCTAGCACAGATACGCGGTATTTT
TRBD1,many,TRBV29-1,TRBJ1-1,CSVIRGVAEAFF,TGCAGCGTCATCAGGGGGGTCGCTGAAGCTTTCTTT
-,many,TRBV7-2,TRBJ1-5,CASSLDSGRVGQPQHF,TGTGCCAGCAGCTTAGATTCCGGCAGGGTGGGTCAGCCCCAGCATTTT
-,many,TRBV7-6,TRBJ2-2,CASSISGTRNGELFF,TGTGCCAGCAGCATTTCGGGAACGAGGAACGGGGAGCTGTTTTTT
-,few,TRBV6-5,TRBJ1-4,CASSPLSAPTNEKLFF,TGTGCCAGCAGTCCACTATCAGCTCCAACTAATGAAAAACTGTTTTTT
TRBD2,many,TRBV24-1,TRBJ2-5,CATSDAGDPETQYF,TGTGCCACCAGTGATGCGGGGGACCCGGAGACCCAGTACTTC
TRBD2,many,TRBV9,TRBJ2-3,CASSVGEGSDTQYF,TGTGCCAGCAGCGTAGGGGAGGGATCCGATACGCAGTATTTT
-,many,TRBV3-1,TRBJ2-3,CASSQPGGGLTDTQYF,TGTGCCAGCAGCCAGCCCGGGGGAGGACTGACAGATACGCAGTATTTT
-,many,TRBV10-3,TRBJ1-2,CAIREGLNYGYTF,TGTGCCATCAGAGAGGGGCTTAACTATGGCTACACCTTC
TRBD2,many,TRBV6-5,TRBJ2-1,CASSPGGLAGGNNEQFF,TGTGCCAGCAGTCCCGGAGGACTAGCGGGAGGCAACAATGAGCAGTTCTTC
-,many,TRBV19,TRBJ2-1,CASSMEGATYNEQFF,TGTGCCAGTAGTATGGAGGGAGCGACCTACAATGAGCAGTTCTTC
-,many,TRBV20-1,TRBJ2-2,CSAGGRGRSFGGELFF,TGCAGTGCTGGGGGCAGGGGACGTTCATTCGGCGGGGAGCTGTTTTTT
-,many,TRBV28,TRBJ1-2,CASSLQSKRLGGYTF,TGTGCCAGCAGTCTACAGTCTAAGCGATTGGGAGGCTACACCTTC
TRBD1,many,TRBV9,TRBJ2-3,CASSPHPGQGQGTDTQYF,TGTGCCAGCAGCCCCCATCCGGGACAGGGCCAGGGGACAGATACGCAGTATTTT
TRBD1,many,TRBV5-1,TRBJ1-4,CASSLGQGILNEKLFF,TGCGCCAGCAGCTTGGGACAGGGGATACTTAATGAAAAACTGTTTTTT
-,once,TRBV4-3,TRBJ1-1,CASSQRFPGNTEAFF,TGCGCCAGCAGCCAGCGGTTCCCAGGGAACACTGAAGCTTTCTTT
-,many,TRBV24-1,TRBJ1-5,CATSPRAAWGNQPQHF,TGTGCCACCAGTCCGAGGGCAGCGTGGGGCAATCAGCCCCAGCATTTT
-,few,TRBV6-1,TRBJ2-5,CASSEYRVKGTQYF,TGTGCCAGCAGTGAATACAGGGTAAAGGGGACCCAGTACTTC
-,many,TRBV24-1,TRBJ2-4,CATSGARDIQYF,TGTGCCACCAGTGGGGCCCGGGACATTCAGTACTTC
-,many,TRBV20-1,TRBJ2-3,CSAPRQSSTDTQYF,TGCAGTGCCCCGAGACAGTCTAGCACAGATACGCAGTATTTT
-,many,TRBV9,TRBJ2-7,CASSVPGARLYEQYF,TGTGCCAGCAGCGTCCCCGGTGCCCGCCTCTACGAGCAGTACTTC
-,many,TRBV12-3/TRBV12-4,TRBJ1-4,CASSLVGSEKLFF,TGTGCCAGCAGTTTAGTCGGATCAGAAAAACTGTTTTTT
-,many,TRBV5-5,TRBJ2-2,CASSLETGRANTGELFF,TGTGCCAGCAGCTTGGAAACAGGGCGGGCGAACACCGGGGAGCTGTTTTTT
-,many,TRBV28,TRBJ2-1,CASRDTSSYNEQFF,TGTGCCAGCAGAGACACGAGCTCCTACAATGAGCAGTTCTTC
-,many,TRBV5-6,TRBJ1-5,CASSLGPLSNQPQHF,TGTGCCAGCAGCTTGGGGCCGCTAAGCAATCAGCCCCAGCATTTT
TRBD2,many,TRBV12-3/TRBV12-4,TRBJ2-1,CASSSQAGGQNEQFF,TGTGCCAGCAGTTCACAAGCGGGGGGGCAGAATGAGCAGTTCTTC
TRBD1,many,TRBV5-1,TRBJ2-3,CASRSTGERTDTQYF,TGCGCCAGCAGGTCGACAGGGGAGAGGACAGATACGCAGTATTTT